This T cell receptor (beta chain) was captured by sequencing in a study of beta chain features in type 1 diabetes. Findings and limits, study-wide: The naive, central memory and Treg TCRB repertoires looked more alike in patients than they did in healthy donors. The question of HLA type influencing TCRB rearrangement was one that remained unresolved here. Possibly, sequencing cDNA over-represented cells that had high TCR expression levels.

This clone turned up a few times. The target antigen is unknown. The collection from each donor was one heparinised blood draw averaging around 100 mL. Expressed TCRB transcripts got sequenced, as all isolated RNA was reverse transcribed. Profiling relied on immunoSEQ multiplex PCR, and the TCRdb table lists in-frame clones only, not all of them. The profile shows just over 450,000 clones, roughly 31% of them singletons. The sample taken for sequencing was naive CD4+ T cells from blood. The origin of this receptor is a young man in good health.

The CDR3 loop reads CASTGGVTDTQYF. The CDR3 DNA is TGTGCCAGCACGGGAGGGGTGACAGATACGCAGTATTTT. The chain joins TRBV6-1 to TRBJ2-3, with 8 bases fitting TRBD2. The CDR3 is 13 amino acids. CDR1 and CDR2 (germline): MNHNS, SASEGT. With 7 bases clipped from V and 3 bases from J, the junction kept 3 bases outside the gene matches.